A single sample gave rise to the 26 T cell receptor beta chains below, sequenced in a study of blood T cell repertoires in COVID-19. Generated by immunoSEQ multiplex PCR, the TCRdb table keeps only in-frame clones and is missing some. The sample lists about 73,000 clones, 65% to 85% occurring once. The sequencing sample was made of peripheral blood. The receptors derive from a man older than 75 with active or convalescent COVID-19.

This chain connects TRBV19 to TRBJ1-5; no clear D. The CDR3 runs 14 residues. Between the trimmed V and J ends, which lost 4 bases and 3 bases, there was a span of 10 bases. Germline CDR1 LNHDA, CDR2 SQIVND (reference sequence). For the CDR3, the DNA is TGTGCCAGTAGTACGGCGGGTTACAATCAGCCCCAGCATTTT. Amino acid sequence: CASSTAGYNQPQHF.

The V call is TRBV25-1, the J call TRBJ1-4, with a tentative D call TRBD1 (6 bases). Germline CDR1 is MGHDK and CDR2 is SYGVNS. This CDR3 contains 15 residues. The V end lost 3 bases, the J end lost 4 bases, and 12 bases lay between the germline ends. The CDR3 protein is CASSDWDTDNEKLFF. CDR3 DNA: TGTGCCAGCAGTGACTGGGACACAGATAATGAAAAACTGTTTTTT.

V and J are TRBV28 and TRBJ2-6, with D unresolved. The germline CDR1 and CDR2 sequences are MDHEN and SYDVKM. The CDR3 is 16 residues long. Trimming shortened V by 6 bases and J by 0 bases, and 12 bases separated the two germline ends. The CDR3 spells CASRTSMLSGANVLTF. The CDR3 nucleotides read TGTGCCAGCAGGACTTCAATGCTCTCTGGGGCCAACGTCCTGACTTTC.

This clone was counted only a few times. V and J are TRBV6-1 and TRBJ2-1; D call uncertain. The CDR3 consists of 13 residues. The germline V gene has CDR1 MNHNS and CDR2 SASEGT. V lost 2 bases and J 8 bases, leaving 10 bases between the germline ends. Here the CDR3 DNA reads TGTGCCAGCAGTGAAAGCACTTTCCATGAGCAGTTCTTC. Its translation is CASSESTFHEQFF.

The CDR3 region is CASSPDRVSYNEQFF. CDR3 sequence (DNA): TGTGCCAGCTCACCAGACAGGGTTTCGTACAATGAGCAGTTCTTC. The rearrangement links TRBV18 to TRBJ2-1; 7 positions match TRBD1. Germline trimming cut 2 bases from V and 4 bases from J; bases unmatched to any gene: 5. Germline V CDR1 and CDR2: KGHSH, LQKENI. The CDR3 covers 15 residues.

Only a few counts were recorded for this clone. The chain combines TRBV7-9 with TRBJ1-2; tentative D call: TRBD1 (6 bases). Per germline, CDR1 SEHNR and CDR2 FQNEAQ (reference sequence). CDR3 length: 13 residues. Trimming left V 5 bases short and J 4 bases short, with 11 bases between. The CDR3 DNA reads as TGTGCCAGCAGCGCGGACAGTCGCTATGGCTACACCTTC. Translation gives CASSADSRYGYTF.

The V and J genes are TRBV12-3 or TRBV12-4 and TRBJ2-7; D gene unclear. V lost 6 bases and J lost 3, with 12 bases in between. The CDR3 runs to 13 residues. The CDR3 nucleotides are TGTGCCAGCAGGGCCCCATTAAACTACGAGCAGTACTTC. Translated, it gives CASRAPLNYEQYF.

CDR3 protein: CASMPGWTASRGLRETQYF. CDR3 nucleotides: TGCGCCAGCATGCCGGGTTGGACGGCTAGCAGGGGATTACGGGAGACCCAGTACTTC. The chain combines TRBV5-1 with TRBJ2-5; TRBD1 is a possible D gene (6 bases). Germline values: CDR1 SGHRS, CDR2 YFSETQ. Trimming removed 6 bases from V and 5 bases from J, with 32 bases in between. The CDR3 consists of 19 residues.

The V and J genes are TRBV5-4 and TRBJ2-1; D may be TRBD2 (5 bases). This CDR3 has 12 amino acids. The V end lost 1 base, the J end lost 6 bases, and 5 bases lay between the germline ends. Germline V gene lookup returns CDR1 SGHNT and CDR2 YYREEE (reference sequence). The CDR3 sequence: CASSLSGNEQFF. CDR3 nucleotide sequence: TGTGCCAGCAGCTTGAGCGGCAATGAGCAGTTCTTC.

The chain joins TRBV12-3 or TRBV12-4 to TRBJ2-1, with a tentative D call TRBD1 (6 bases). The ends were cut back, 6 bases at V and 5 bases at J, with 11 bases in the middle. The CDR3 runs to 13 residues. CDR3 residues: CASRRQEDNEQFF. CDR3 DNA sequence: TGTGCCAGCAGAAGACAGGAGGACAATGAGCAGTTCTTC.

V gene TRBV7-8 combines with J gene TRBJ2-7; TRBD2 agrees at 11 bases. Trimming at V came to 5 bases and at J to 3 bases, leaving 18 bases not matched to a gene. Germline CDR1 reads SGHVS; CDR2 reads FQNEAQ. The CDR3 contains 19 residues. CDR3 DNA sequence: TGTGCCAGCAGCAAACTAGCGGGAGTAAACCCGGCGATCCGCTACGAGCAGTACTTC. This gives the protein CASSKLAGVNPAIRYEQYF.

The gene calls are TRBV28 and TRBJ2-7, with D possibly matching TRBD2 (6 bases). The V gene's germline CDR1 is MDHEN and CDR2 SYDVKM. This CDR3 spans 14 amino acids. The V gene lost 6 bases and the J gene lost 3 bases, with 15 bases spanning the gap. The CDR3: CASSGTPDRYEQYF. The CDR3 DNA sequence: TGTGCCAGCAGCGGGACTCCTGATCGCTACGAGCAGTACTTC.

The DNA for the CDR3 is TGTGCCAGCAAACCCGGGACAGTCTCTGGGGCCAACGTCCTGACTTTC. Its protein product is CASKPGTVSGANVLTF. The chain links TRBV28 to TRBJ2-6, with 7 bases aligning to TRBD1. The CDR3 extends over 16 amino acids. With 7 bases clipped from V and 0 bases from J, the junction kept 6 bases outside the gene matches. Germline V lookup: CDR1 MDHEN, CDR2 SYDVKM.

The chain employs TRBV19 and TRBJ2-1; 14 bases map to TRBD2. V was pared by 2 bases and J by 6 bases, with 3 bases of the junction left unmatched. The CDR3 runs 16 residues. CDR1 and CDR2 (germline): LNHDA, SQIVND (reference sequence). For the CDR3, the DNA is TGTGCCAGTAGTATAAAGGGACTAGCGGGGGTCAATGAGCAGTTCTTC. Its translation: CASSIKGLAGVNEQFF.

The chain uses TRBV18 and TRBJ2-5; TRBD1 aligns across 9 bases. Germline V gene sequence: CDR1 KGHSH, CDR2 LQKENI. This CDR3 has 14 amino acids. V shed 3 bases, J shed 4 bases, and the junction held 3 bases outside the gene matches. CDR3 coding DNA: TGTGCCAGCTCACCGGGACAGGGATTAGAGACCCAGTACTTC. It is translated as CASSPGQGLETQYF.

The CDR3 region has the DNA TGTGCTAGCGGGACCAGCCTCCTCAATGAGCAGTTCTTC. Translating gives CASGTSLLNEQFF. This chain connects TRBV19 to TRBJ2-1; 8 bases align to TRBD2. The germline V gene has CDR1 LNHDA and CDR2 SQIVND (reference sequence). The CDR3 is 13 amino acids.

This chain joins TRBV7-9 and TRBJ2-7, with 9 bases aligning to TRBD2. This CDR3 region has 15 residues. V lost 1 base, J lost 2 bases, and 3 bases stayed unmatched. The V gene's germline CDR1 is SEHNR and CDR2 FQNEAQ (reference sequence). In DNA form, the CDR3 reads TGTGCCAGCAGCTTAGGCGCGGGGGGGACCTACGAGCAGTACTTC. Translating gives CASSLGAGGTYEQYF.

This rearrangement joins TRBV28 to TRBJ1-2; D unclear. The germline gives CDR1 MDHEN, CDR2 SYDVKM. This CDR3 has 12 amino acids. V was pared by 3 bases and J by 2 bases, with 4 bases between. DNA of the CDR3: TGTGCCAGCAGTTTTAGAAACTATGGCTACACCTTC. Amino acids: CASSFRNYGYTF.

This clone was observed once. CDR3 region: CASSVGGGGGNQPQHF. The CDR3 nucleotides read TGTGCCAGCAGTGTTGGGGGGGGCGGTGGCAATCAGCCCCAGCATTTT. The V and J genes are TRBV2 and TRBJ1-5, with D possibly matching TRBD1 (6 bases). V was trimmed by 4 bases and J by 2 bases, leaving 15 bases between them. Germline values: CDR1 SNHLY, CDR2 FYNNEI. The CDR3 loop spans 16 amino acids.

The rearrangement uses TRBV6-5 and TRBJ1-6, with 8 bases matching TRBD1. The CDR3 length is 15 residues. Germline values: CDR1 MNHEY, CDR2 SVGAGI. V lost 6 bases to trimming and J lost 8 bases; unmatched junction nucleotides: 9. The CDR3 nucleotides are TGTGCCAGCAGAACAGGGGGTGAATGGTATTCACCCCTCCACTTT. It translates to CASRTGGEWYSPLHF.

The chain is built from TRBV30 and TRBJ1-5; weak D call: TRBD1 (6 bases). The V end was cut by 1 base, the J end by 2 bases, with 15 bases between. Per the germline V gene, CDR1 is GTSNPN and CDR2 is SVGIG (reference sequence). The CDR3 runs 16 residues. Here the CDR3 DNA reads TGTGCCTGGAGTGGCCCTCGGGGGGCGGGCAATCAGCCCCAGCATTTT. Amino acids: CAWSGPRGAGNQPQHF.

CDR3 nucleotides: TGCGCCAGCAAATCCGTAACAGGGGTGAACACTGAAGCTTTCTTT. As protein: CASKSVTGVNTEAFF. This chain joins TRBV5-1 and TRBJ1-1; the match to TRBD1 covers 7 bases. This CDR3 spans 15 amino acids. V shed 6 bases, J shed 0 bases, and the junction held 8 bases outside the gene matches. Germline values: CDR1 SGHRS, CDR2 YFSETQ.

J is TRBJ1-1 and V is TRBV4-2; D not certain. The CDR3 has 13 amino acids. Germline CDR1 and CDR2: LGHNA and YNFKEQ. Trimming removed 1 base at V and 4 bases at J, with 7 bases between. CDR3 bases: TGTGCCAGCAGCCAAGCCGCAGGCACTGAAGCTTTCTTT. Translating gives CASSQAAGTEAFF.

The chain carries TRBV5-1 and TRBJ2-2; no definite D call. Germline values: CDR1 SGHRS, CDR2 YFSETQ. V was cut by 1 base and J by 4 bases, with 8 bases left in between. The CDR3 has 14 residues. The CDR3 DNA reads TGCGCCAGCAGCTTGAGCCCAGGCACCGGGGAGCTGTTTTTT. This sequence encodes CASSLSPGTGELFF.

The chain links TRBV7-9 to TRBJ1-6; 7 bases map to TRBD1. The junction had 8 bases not matched to a gene; V was cut back by 5 bases and J by 7 bases. CDR1 SEHNR and CDR2 FQNEAQ come from the germline V gene (reference sequence). The length of the CDR3 is 15 residues. This CDR3 is CASSVGTAANSPLHF. CDR3 in DNA: TGTGCCAGCAGCGTCGGGACAGCCGCAAATTCACCCCTCCACTTT. The full variable domain, with the rest looked up from reference TRBV7-9 and TRBJ1-6, is DTGVSQNPRHKITKRGQNVTFRCDPISEHNRLYWYRQTLGQGPEFLTYFQNEAQLEKSRLLSDRFSAERPKGSFSTLEIQRTEQGDSAMYLCASSVGTAANSPLHFGNGTRLTVT.

The rearrangement uses TRBV5-8 and TRBJ1-5; D ambiguous. The germline gives CDR1 SGHTS, CDR2 YDEGEE. This CDR3 spans 12 amino acids. V was cut by 2 bases and J by 5 bases, with 5 bases left in between. The CDR3 DNA sequence: TGTGCCAGCAGCTTCCTTGATCAGCCCCAGCATTTT. This codes for CASSFLDQPQHF.